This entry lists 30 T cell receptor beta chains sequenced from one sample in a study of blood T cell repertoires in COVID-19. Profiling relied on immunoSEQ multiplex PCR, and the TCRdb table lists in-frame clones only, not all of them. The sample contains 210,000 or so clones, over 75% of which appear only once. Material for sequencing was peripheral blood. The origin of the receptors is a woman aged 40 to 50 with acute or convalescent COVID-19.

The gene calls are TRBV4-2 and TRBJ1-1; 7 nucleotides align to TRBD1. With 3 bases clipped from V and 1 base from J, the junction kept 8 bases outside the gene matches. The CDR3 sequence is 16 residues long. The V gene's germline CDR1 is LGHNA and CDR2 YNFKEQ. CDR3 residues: CASSQGQGVENTEAFF. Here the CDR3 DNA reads TGTGCCAGCAGCCAGGGGCAGGGGGTTGAGAACACTGAAGCTTTCTTT.

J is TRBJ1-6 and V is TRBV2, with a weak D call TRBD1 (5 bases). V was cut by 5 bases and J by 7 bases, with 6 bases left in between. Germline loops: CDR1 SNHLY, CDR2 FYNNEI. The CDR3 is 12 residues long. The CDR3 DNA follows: TGTGCCAGCAGTAGACAGAATTCACCCCTCCACTTT. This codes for CASSRQNSPLHF.

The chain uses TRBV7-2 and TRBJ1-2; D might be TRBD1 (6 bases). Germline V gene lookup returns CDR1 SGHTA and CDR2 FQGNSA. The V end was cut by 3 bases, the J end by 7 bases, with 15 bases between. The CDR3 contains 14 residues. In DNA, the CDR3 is TGTGCCAGCAGCTTTGACCAGGGGTCCCTTGGCTACACCTTC. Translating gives CASSFDQGSLGYTF.

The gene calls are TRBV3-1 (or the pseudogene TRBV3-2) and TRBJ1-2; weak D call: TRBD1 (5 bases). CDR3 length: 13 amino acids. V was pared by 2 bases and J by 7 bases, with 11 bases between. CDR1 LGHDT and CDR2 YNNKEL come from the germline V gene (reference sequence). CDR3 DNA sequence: TGTGCCAGCAGCCAACGGTATCAGGGTGGCTACACCTTC. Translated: CASSQRYQGGYTF.

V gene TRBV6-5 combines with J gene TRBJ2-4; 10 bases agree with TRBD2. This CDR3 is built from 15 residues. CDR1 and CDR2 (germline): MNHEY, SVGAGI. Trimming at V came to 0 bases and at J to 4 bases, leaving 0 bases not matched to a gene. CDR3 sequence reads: CASSYSTSGKNIQYF. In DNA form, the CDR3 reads TGTGCCAGCAGTTACTCGACTAGCGGGAAAAACATTCAGTACTTC.

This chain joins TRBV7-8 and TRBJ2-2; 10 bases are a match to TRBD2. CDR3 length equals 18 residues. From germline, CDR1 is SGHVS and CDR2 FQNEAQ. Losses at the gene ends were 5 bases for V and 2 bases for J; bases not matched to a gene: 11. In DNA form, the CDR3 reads TGTGCCAGCAGCCCGGGGGTAGCGGGGGGCCAAAACACCGGGGAGCTGTTTTTT. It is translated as CASSPGVAGGQNTGELFF.

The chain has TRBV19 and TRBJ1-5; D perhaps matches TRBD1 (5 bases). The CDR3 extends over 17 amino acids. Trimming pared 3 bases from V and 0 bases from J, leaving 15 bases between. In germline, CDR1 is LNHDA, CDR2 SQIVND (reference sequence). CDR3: CASSMAQVIYSNQPQHF. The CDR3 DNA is TGTGCCAGTAGTATGGCACAGGTGATATATAGCAATCAGCCCCAGCATTTT.

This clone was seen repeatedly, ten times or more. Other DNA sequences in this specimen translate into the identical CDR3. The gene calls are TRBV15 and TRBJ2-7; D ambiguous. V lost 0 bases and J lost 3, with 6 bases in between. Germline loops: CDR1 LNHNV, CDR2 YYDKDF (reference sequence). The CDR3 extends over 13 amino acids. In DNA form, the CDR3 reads TGTGCCACCAGCAGAGATCTGAGCTACGAGCAGTACGTC. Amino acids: CATSRDLSYEQYV.

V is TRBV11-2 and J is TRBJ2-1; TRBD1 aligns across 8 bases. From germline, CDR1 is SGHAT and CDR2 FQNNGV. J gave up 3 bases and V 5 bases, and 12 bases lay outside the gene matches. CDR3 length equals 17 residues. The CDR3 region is CASSIGGTGGFYNEQFF. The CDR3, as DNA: TGTGCCAGCAGCATAGGGGGAACAGGGGGGTTCTACAATGAGCAGTTCTTC.

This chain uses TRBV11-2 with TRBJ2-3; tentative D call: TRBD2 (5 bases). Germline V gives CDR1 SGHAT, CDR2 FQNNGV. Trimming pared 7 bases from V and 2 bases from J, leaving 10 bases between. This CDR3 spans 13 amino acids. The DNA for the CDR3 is TGTGCCAGCACCTCCGGGGACACAGATACGCAGTATTTT. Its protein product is CASTSGDTDTQYF.

The CDR3 DNA is TGCGCCAGCAGCCGATTCATTGGAGTAGCGGGGGGCCGGGAGCAGTACGTC. This gives the protein CASSRFIGVAGGREQYV. The rearrangement joins TRBV4-1 to TRBJ2-7; 10 bases align to TRBD2. CDR1 and CDR2 from the germline V gene are MGHRA and YSYEKL. The V and J ends lost 4 bases and 7 bases, in that order; junction bases with no gene match: 16. This CDR3 has 17 residues.

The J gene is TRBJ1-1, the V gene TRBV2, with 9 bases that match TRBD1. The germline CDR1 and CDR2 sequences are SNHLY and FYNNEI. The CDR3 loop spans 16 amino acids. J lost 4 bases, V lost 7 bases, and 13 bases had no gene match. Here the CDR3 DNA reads TGTGCCAGCAAAGGGGACAGGGACAGTTTAGCCACTGAAGCTTTCTTT. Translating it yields CASKGDRDSLATEAFF.

CDR3 region: CAISESGYRDAPGYTF. In DNA form, the CDR3 reads TGTGCCATCAGTGAGTCTGGGTACAGGGATGCTCCTGGCTACACCTTC. The V gene is TRBV10-3, the J gene TRBJ1-2; the D gene is possibly TRBD1 (6 bases). Germline V gives CDR1 ENHRY, CDR2 SYGVKD. V lost 0 bases to trimming and J lost 7 bases, with 18 bases between them. The CDR3 runs to 16 residues.

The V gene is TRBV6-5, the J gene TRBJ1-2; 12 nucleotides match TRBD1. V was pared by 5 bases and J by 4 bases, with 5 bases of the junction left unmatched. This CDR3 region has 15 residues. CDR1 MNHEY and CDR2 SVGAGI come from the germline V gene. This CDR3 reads CASSQGQGAVYGYTF. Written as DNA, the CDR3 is TGTGCCAGCAGTCAGGGACAGGGGGCTGTCTATGGCTACACCTTC.

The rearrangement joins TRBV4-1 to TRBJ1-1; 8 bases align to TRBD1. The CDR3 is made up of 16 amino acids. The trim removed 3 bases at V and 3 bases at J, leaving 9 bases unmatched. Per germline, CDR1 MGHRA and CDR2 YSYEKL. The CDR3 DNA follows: TGCGCCAGCAGCCACCCCAGATCGACAGGGGACACTGAAGCTTTCTTT. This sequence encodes CASSHPRSTGDTEAFF.

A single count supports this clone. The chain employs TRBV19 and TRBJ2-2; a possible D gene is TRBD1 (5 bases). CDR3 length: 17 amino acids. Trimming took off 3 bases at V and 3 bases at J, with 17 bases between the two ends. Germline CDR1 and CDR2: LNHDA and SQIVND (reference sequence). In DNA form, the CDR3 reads TGTGCCAGTAGTATGCATCCCCCGACAGAGTACACCGGGGAGCTGTTTTTT. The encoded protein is CASSMHPPTEYTGELFF. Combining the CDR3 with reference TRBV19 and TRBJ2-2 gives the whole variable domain DGGITQSPKYLFRKEGQNVTLSCEQNLNHDAMYWYRQDPGQGLRLIYYSQIVNDFQKGDIAEGYSVSREKKESFPLTVTSAQKNPTAFYLCASSMHPPTEYTGELFFGEGSRLTVL.

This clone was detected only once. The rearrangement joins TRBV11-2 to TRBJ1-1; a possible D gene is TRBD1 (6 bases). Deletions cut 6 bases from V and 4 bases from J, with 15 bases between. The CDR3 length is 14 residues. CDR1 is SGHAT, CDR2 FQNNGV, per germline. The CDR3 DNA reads TGTGCCAGCAGAGGGCAGGGGTTGGCCACTGAAGCTTTCTTT. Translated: CASRGQGLATEAFF.

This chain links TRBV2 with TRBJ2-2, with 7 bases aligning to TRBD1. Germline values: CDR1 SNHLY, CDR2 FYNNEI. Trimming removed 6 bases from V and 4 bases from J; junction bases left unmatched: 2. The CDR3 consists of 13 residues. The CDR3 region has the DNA TGTGCCAGCAGAACAGGGGTCACCGGGGAGCTGTTTTTT. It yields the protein CASRTGVTGELFF.

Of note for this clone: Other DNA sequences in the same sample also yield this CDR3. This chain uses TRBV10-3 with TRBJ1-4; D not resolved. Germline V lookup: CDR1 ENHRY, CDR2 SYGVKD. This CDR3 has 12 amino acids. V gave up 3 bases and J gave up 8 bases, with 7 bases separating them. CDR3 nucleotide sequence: TGTGCCATCAGTGAAGGAGGAGAAAAACTGTTTTTT. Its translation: CAISEGGEKLFF.

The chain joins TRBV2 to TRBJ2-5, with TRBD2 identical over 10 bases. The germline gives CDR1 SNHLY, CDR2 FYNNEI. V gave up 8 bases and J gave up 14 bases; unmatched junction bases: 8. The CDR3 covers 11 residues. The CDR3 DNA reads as TGTGCCAGCGTCCAGCGGGGGGGCCAATACTTC. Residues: CASVQRGGQYF.

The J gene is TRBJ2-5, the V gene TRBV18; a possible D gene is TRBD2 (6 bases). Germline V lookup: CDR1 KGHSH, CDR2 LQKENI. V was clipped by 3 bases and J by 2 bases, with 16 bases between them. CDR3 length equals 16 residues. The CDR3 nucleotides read TGTGCCAGCTCACCCACGGATGGGGGGTTACAAGAGACCCAGTACTTC. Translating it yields CASSPTDGGLQETQYF.

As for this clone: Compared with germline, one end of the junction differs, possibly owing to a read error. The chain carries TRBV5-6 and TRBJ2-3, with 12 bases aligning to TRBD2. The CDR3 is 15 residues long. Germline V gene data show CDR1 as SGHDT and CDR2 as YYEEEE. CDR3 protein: CASSLSRTSGAARDF. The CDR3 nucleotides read TGTGCCAGCAGCTTGAGCCGGACTAGCGGGGCCGCTCGGGATTTT. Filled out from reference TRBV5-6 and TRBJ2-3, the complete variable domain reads DAGVTQSPTHLIKTRGQQVTLRCSPKSGHDTVSWYQQALGQGPQFIFQYYEEEERQRGNFPDRFSGHQFPNYSSELNVNALLLGDSALYLCASSLSRTSGAARDFGPGTRLTVL.

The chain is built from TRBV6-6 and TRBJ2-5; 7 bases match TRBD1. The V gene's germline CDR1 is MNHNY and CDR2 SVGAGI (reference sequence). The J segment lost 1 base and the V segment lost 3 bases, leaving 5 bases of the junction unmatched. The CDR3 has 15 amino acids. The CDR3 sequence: CASSYTRQGQETQYF. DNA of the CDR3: TGTGCCAGCAGTTATACCCGACAGGGCCAAGAGACCCAGTACTTC.

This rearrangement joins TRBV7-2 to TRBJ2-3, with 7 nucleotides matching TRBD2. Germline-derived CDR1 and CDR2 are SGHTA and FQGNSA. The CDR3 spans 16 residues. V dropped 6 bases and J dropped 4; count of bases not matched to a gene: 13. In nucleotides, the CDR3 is TGTGCCAGCAGGGCCGGGAGGATTTCGGTCCCAGATACGCAGTATTTT. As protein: CASRAGRISVPDTQYF.

Here the CDR3 reads CASSLEGLLNIQYF. CDR3 nucleotides: TGTGCCAGCAGTTTAGAGGGCTTATTGAACATTCAGTACTTC. This chain links TRBV28 with TRBJ2-4; tentatively, D is TRBD2 (5 bases). This CDR3 has 14 amino acids. Trimming took off 2 bases at V and 7 bases at J, with 12 bases between the two ends. The germline gives CDR1 MDHEN, CDR2 SYDVKM. The full variable domain, with the rest looked up from reference TRBV28 and TRBJ2-4, is DVKVTQSSRYLVKRTGEKVFLECVQDMDHENMFWYRQDPGLGLRLIYFSYDVKMKEKGDIPEGYSVSREKKERFSLILESASTNQTSMYLCASSLEGLLNIQYFGAGTRLSVL.

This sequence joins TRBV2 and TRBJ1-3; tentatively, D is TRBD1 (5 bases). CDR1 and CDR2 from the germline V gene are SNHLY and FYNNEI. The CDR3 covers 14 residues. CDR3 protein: CAFLAGGTGNTIYF. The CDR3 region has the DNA TGTGCGTTCCTCGCGGGGGGAACTGGAAACACCATATATTTT.

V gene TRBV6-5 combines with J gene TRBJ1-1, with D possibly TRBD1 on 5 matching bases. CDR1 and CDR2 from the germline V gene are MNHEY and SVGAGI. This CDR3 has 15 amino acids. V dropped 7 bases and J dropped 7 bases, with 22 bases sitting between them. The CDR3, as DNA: TGTGCCAGCACTCGCGGGGGAACCGTTTTCAGTGAAGCTTTCTTT. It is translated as CASTRGGTVFSEAFF.

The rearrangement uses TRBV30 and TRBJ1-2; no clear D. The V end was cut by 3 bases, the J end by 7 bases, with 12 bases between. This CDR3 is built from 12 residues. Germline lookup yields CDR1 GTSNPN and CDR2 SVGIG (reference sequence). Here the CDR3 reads CAWSRMSSGYTF. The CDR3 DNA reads TGTGCCTGGAGCCGTATGTCTAGTGGCTACACCTTC.

The CDR3 sequence: CASSYRDTNEKLFF. CDR3 sequence (DNA): TGTGCCAGCAGCTACCGGGACACCAATGAAAAACTGTTTTTT. The chain carries TRBV5-5 and TRBJ1-4, with D maybe TRBD1 (6 bases). Trimming took 3 bases from V and 5 from J, leaving 11 bases between them. The CDR3 covers 14 residues. In germline, CDR1 is SGHKS, CDR2 YYEKEE (reference sequence).

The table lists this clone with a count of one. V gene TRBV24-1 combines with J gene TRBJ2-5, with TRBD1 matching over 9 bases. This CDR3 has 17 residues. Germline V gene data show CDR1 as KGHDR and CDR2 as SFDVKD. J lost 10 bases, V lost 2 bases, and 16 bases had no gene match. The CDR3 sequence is CATSDSSTGTGNRVQYF. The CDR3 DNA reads TGTGCCACCAGTGATTCTTCAACCGGGACAGGGAATCGAGTCCAGTACTTC.